The entry below gives a single T cell receptor beta chain sequence along with its context. No antigen is known for it. This CDR3 has 12 residues. The V segment lost 6 bases and the J segment 7 bases; nucleotides outside the gene matches: 4. The germline gives CDR1 LNHDA, CDR2 SQIVND (reference sequence). The entry originates in a study of cytomegalovirus exposure and HLA in healthy donors. The PCR used 60 Vbeta and 13 Jbeta primers. TCRdb keeps only in-frame clones here, not all; method: immunoSEQ multiplex PCR. The sample includes more than 95,000 clones, 70% to 80% seen only once; the top ten take 1.6%. Points from the study as a whole: Rare sequences made up most TCRs, while some public TCRs were found in many donors. Listed as cytomegalovirus-associated were about 160 TCR beta chains.

The sample taken for sequencing was PBMCs. The V gene is TRBV19, the J gene TRBJ1-1; 8 nucleotides align to TRBD1. The sequence was collected from a woman under 30 in good health and CMV-seronegative. The CDR3 reads CASSIGQGEAFF. The CDR3 DNA reads TGTGCCAGTAGCATTGGACAGGGTGAAGCTTTCTTT.